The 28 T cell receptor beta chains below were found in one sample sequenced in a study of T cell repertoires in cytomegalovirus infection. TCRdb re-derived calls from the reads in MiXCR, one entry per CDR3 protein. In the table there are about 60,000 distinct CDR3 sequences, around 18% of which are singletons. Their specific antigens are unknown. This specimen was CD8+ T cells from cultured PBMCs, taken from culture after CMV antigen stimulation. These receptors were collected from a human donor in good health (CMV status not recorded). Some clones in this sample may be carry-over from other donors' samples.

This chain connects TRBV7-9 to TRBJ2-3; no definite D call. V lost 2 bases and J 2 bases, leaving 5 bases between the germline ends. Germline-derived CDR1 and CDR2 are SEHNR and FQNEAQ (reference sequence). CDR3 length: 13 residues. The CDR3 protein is CASSLLVTDTQYF. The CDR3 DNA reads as TGTGCCAGCAGCTTACTAGTCACAGATACGCAGTATTTT. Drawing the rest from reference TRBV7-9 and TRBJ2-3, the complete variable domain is DTGVSQNPRHKITKRGQNVTFRCDPISEHNRLYWYRQTLGQGPEFLTYFQNEAQLEKSRLLSDRFSAERPKGSFSTLEIQRTEQGDSAMYLCASSLLVTDTQYFGPGTRLTVL.

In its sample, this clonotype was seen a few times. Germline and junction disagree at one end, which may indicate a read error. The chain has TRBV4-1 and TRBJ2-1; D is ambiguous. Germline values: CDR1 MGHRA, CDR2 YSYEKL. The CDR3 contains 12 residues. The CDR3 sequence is CASSQVNNEQFF. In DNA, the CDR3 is TGTGCCAGCAGCCAGGTGAACAATGAGCAGTTCTTC.

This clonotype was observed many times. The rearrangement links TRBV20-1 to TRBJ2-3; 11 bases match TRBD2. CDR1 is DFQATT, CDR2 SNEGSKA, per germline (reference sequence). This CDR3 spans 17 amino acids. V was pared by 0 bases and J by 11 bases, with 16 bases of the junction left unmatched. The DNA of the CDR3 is TGCAGTGCTAGAGAACCCCGAGTAGTAGCGGGAGGGCGGGGGCAGTATTTT. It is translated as CSAREPRVVAGGRGQYF.

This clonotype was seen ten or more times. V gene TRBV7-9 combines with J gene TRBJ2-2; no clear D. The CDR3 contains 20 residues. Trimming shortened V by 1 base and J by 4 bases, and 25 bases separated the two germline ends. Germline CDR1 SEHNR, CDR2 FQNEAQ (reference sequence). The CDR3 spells CASSLERPGNTRRGTGELFF. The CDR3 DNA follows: TGTGCCAGCAGCTTAGAGAGGCCAGGCAACACCCGGCGAGGCACCGGGGAGCTGTTTTTT.

CDR3 residues: CASSSTGNYGYTF. CDR3 DNA sequence: TGTGCCAGCAGCTCGACGGGGAACTATGGCTACACCTTC. The chain is built from TRBV7-6 and TRBJ1-2; D not resolved. The length of the CDR3 is 13 residues. Germline CDR1 reads SGHVS; CDR2 reads FNYEAQ. V lost 4 bases, J lost 2 bases, and 8 bases lay in between.

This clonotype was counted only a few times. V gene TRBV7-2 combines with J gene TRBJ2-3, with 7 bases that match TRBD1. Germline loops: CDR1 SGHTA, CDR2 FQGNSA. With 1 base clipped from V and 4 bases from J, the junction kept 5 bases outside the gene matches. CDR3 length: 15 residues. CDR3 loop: CASSLGGRGSDTQYF. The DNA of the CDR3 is TGTGCCAGCAGCTTAGGAGGCAGGGGGTCAGATACGCAGTATTTT.

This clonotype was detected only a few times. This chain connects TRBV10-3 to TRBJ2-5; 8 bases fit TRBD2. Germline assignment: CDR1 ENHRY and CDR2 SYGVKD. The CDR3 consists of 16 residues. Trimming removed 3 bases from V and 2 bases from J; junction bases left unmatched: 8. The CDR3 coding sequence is TGTGCCATCAGTGAACAGGGACTAGGGAGGCAAGAGACCCAGTACTTC. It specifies CAISEQGLGRQETQYF.

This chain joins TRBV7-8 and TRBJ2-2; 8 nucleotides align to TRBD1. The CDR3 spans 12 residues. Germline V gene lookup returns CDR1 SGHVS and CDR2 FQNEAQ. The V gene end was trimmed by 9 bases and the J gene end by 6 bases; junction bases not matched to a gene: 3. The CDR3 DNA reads TGTGCCAGTCTACAGGGGGCCGGGGAGCTGTTTTTT. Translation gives CASLQGAGELFF.

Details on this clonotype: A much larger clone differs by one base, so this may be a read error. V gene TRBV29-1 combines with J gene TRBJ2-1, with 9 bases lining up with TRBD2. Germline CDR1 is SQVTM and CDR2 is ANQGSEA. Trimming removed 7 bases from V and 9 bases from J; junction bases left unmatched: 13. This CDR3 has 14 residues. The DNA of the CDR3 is TGCAGCGCAAACGCGCGGGGGGGCCTCACTGAGCAGTTCTTC. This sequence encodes CSANARGGLTEQFF.

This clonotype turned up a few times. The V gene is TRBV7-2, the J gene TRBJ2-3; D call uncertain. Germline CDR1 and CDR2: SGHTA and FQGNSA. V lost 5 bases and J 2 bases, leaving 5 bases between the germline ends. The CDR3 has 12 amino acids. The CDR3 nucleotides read TGTGCCAGCAGCCTCTTCACAGATACGCAGTATTTT. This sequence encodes CASSLFTDTQYF.

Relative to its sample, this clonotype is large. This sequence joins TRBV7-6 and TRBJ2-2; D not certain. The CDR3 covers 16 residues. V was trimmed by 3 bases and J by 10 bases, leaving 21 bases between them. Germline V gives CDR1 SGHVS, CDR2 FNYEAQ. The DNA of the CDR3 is TGTGCCAGCAGCTTCAGCGAAACAGCCAATCGCGAGGAGCTGTTTTTT. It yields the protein CASSFSETANREELFF.

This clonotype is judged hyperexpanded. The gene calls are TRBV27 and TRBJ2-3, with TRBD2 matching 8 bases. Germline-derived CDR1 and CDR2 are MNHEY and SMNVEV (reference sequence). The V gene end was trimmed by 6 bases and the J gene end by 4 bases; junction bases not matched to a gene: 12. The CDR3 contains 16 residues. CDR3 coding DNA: TGTGCCAGCAGGTTAGGGGCGGGAGGTCCCCCAGATACGCAGTATTTT. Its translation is CASRLGAGGPPDTQYF.

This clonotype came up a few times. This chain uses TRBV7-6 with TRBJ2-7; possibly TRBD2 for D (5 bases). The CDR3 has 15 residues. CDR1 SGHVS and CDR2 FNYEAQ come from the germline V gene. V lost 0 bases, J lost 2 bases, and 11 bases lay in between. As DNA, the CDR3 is TGTGCCAGCAGCTTAGCAAGCGGTTATACCTACGAGCAGTACTTC. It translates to CASSLASGYTYEQYF.

The CDR3 protein is CASSEARGTGASYEQYF. The CDR3 DNA sequence: TGTGCCAGCAGTGAAGCGCGCGGGACAGGGGCTTCCTACGAGCAGTACTTC. The chain couples TRBV6-1 to TRBJ2-7, with 10 bases fitting TRBD1. The V gene's germline CDR1 is MNHNS and CDR2 SASEGT. J lost 1 base, V lost 0 bases, and 6 bases had no gene match. CDR3 size: 17 residues.

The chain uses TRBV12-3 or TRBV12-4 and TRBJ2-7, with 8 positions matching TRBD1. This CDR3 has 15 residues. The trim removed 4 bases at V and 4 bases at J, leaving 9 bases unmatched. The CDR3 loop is CASSWDRDRYYEQYF. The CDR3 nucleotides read TGTGCCAGCAGTTGGGACCGGGACAGGTATTACGAGCAGTACTTC.

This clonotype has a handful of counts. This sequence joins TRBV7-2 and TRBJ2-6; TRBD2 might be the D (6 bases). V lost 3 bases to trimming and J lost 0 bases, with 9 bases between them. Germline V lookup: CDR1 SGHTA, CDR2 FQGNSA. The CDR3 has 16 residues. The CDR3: CASSFGGPSGANVLTF. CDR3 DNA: TGTGCCAGCAGCTTCGGGGGACCCTCTGGGGCCAACGTCCTGACTTTC.

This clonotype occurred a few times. CDR3 residues: CASRGSTDTQYF. The CDR3 DNA sequence: TGTGCCAGCAGGGGAAGCACAGATACGCAGTATTTT. The V gene is TRBV2, the J gene TRBJ2-3; D gene unclear. V was pared by 6 bases and J by 0 bases, with 4 bases between. The CDR3 has 12 residues. Germline V gives CDR1 SNHLY, CDR2 FYNNEI.

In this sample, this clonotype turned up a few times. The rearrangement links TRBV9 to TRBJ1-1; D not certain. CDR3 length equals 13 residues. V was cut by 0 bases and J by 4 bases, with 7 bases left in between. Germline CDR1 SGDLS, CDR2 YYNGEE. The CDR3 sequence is CASSVGGLTEAFF. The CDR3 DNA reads TGTGCCAGCAGCGTAGGAGGGCTCACTGAAGCTTTCTTT. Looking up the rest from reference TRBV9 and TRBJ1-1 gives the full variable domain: DSGVTQTPKHLITATGQRVTLRCSPRSGDLSVYWYQQSLDQGLQFLIQYYNGEERAKGNILERFSAQQFPDLHSELNLSSLELGDSALYFCASSVGGLTEAFFGQGTRLTVV.

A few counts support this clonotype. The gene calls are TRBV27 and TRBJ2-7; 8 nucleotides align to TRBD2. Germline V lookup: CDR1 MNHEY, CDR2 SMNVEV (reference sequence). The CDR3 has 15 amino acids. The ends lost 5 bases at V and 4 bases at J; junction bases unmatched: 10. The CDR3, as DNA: TGTGCCAGCAGTCCCCTAGGACTAGCAGTATACGAGCAGTACTTC. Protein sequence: CASSPLGLAVYEQYF.

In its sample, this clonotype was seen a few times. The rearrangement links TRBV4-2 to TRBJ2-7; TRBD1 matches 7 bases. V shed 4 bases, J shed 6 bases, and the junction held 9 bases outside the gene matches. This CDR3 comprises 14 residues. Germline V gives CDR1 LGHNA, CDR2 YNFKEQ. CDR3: CASSLPGQPVEQYF. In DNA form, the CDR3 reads TGTGCCAGCAGCCTTCCGGGACAGCCAGTCGAGCAGTACTTC.

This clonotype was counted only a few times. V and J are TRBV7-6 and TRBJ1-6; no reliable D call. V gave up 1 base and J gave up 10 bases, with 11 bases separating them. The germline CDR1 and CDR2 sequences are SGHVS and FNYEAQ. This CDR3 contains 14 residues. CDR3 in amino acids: CASSLGGGTSPLHF. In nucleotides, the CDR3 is TGTGCCAGCAGCTTAGGTGGAGGTACATCACCCCTCCACTTT. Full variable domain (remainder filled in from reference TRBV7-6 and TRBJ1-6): GAGVSQSPRYKVTKRGQDVALRCDPISGHVSLYWYRQALGQGPEFLTYFNYEAQQDKSGLPNDRFSAERPEGSISTLTIQRTEQRDSAMYRCASSLGGGTSPLHFGNGTRLTVT.

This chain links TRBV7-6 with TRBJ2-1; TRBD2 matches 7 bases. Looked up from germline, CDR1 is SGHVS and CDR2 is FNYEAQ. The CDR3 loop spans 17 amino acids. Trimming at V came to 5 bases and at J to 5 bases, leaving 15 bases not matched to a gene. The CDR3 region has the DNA TGTGCCAGCAGCCGGACGACTGCGGGAGTGGCCGACAATGAGCAGTTCTTC. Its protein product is CASSRTTAGVADNEQFF.

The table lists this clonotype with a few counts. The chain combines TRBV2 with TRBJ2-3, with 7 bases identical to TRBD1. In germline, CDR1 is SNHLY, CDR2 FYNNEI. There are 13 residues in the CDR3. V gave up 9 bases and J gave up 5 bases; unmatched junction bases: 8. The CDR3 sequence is CARGQPIEDTQYF. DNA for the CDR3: TGTGCCAGGGGACAGCCGATTGAAGATACGCAGTATTTT.

The CDR3 loop is CASSSGDSGGGETQYF. The CDR3 DNA follows: TGTGCCAGCAGCTCCGGAGATAGCGGGGGGGGAGAGACCCAGTACTTC. The chain couples TRBV7-2 to TRBJ2-5; TRBD2 aligns across 11 bases. V was pared by 4 bases and J by 4 bases, with 8 bases of the junction left unmatched. Germline V gene lookup returns CDR1 SGHTA and CDR2 FQGNSA. CDR3 size: 16 residues.

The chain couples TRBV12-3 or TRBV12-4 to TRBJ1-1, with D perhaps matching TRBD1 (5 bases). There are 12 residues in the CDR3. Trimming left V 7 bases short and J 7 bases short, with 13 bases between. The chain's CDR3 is CASTLGGNEAFF. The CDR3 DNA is TGTGCCAGCACCCTTGGGGGGAATGAAGCTTTCTTT.

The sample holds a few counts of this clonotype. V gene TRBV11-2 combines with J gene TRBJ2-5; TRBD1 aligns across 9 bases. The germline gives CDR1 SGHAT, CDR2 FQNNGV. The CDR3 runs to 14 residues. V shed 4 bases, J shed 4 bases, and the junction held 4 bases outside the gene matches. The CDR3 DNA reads TGTGCCAGCAGCTCTACAGGGGGCGGAGAGACCCAGTACTTC. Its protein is CASSSTGGGETQYF. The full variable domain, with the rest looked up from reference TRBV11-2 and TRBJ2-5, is EAGVAQSPRYKIIEKRQSVAFWCNPISGHATLYWYQQILGQGPKLLIQFQNNGVVDDSQLPKDRFSAERLKGVDSTLKIQPAKLEDSAVYLCASSSTGGGETQYFGPGTRLLVL.

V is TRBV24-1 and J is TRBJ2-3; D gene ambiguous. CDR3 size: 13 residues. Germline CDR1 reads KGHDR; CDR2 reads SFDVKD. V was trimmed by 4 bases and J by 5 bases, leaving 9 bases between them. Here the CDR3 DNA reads TGTGCCACCAGTGAAGGAGTGGGAGATACGCAGTATTTT. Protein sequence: CATSEGVGDTQYF.

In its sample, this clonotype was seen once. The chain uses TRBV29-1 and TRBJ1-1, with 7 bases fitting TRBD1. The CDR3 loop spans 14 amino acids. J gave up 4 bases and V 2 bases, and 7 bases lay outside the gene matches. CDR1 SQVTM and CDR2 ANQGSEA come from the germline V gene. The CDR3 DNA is TGCAGCGTTGAAAATCAGGGGGGGGGCACTGAAGCTTTCTTT. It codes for CSVENQGGGTEAFF.